This record looks at one TCR beta chain sequence and its context. Its antigen remains unknown. Tumor samples were obtained before definitive surgery or chemotherapy. Germline V gene sequence: CDR1 SGHTA, CDR2 FQGNSA. V was clipped by 5 bases and J by 6 bases, with 19 bases between them. This CDR3 is 15 amino acids long. These data originate in a study of high-grade serous ovarian cancer treatment subgroups. Study-level background: Each sample yielded on average about 7,000 unique TCR beta rearrangements from 14,000 or so reads.

Assay: immunoSEQ multiplex PCR; the TCRdb copy retains only in-frame clones and omits some. The sample lists 10,000 to 12,000 clones; around 68% were seen once. General study results and limits: These tumor repertoires lack spatial information from bulk sequencing. Different patients shared almost no repertoire; same-patient tumors shared about 0.11 to 0.85.

Sample: tumor tissue. This TCR was recovered from a human donor with high-grade serous ovarian cancer. This chain links TRBV7-2 with TRBJ1-1; tentative D call: TRBD1 (5 bases). The CDR3: CASSTGGGVRAEAFF. The DNA for the CDR3 is TGTGCCAGCAGCACAGGCGGAGGGGTTCGGGCTGAAGCTTTCTTT.